This T cell receptor beta chain was retrieved from a study of cytomegalovirus exposure and HLA in healthy donors. Findings and limits, study-wide: The classifier, whose performance was assessed in both the original and validation cohorts, reportedly diagnosed cytomegalovirus status with high specificity and sensitivity. Upon later analysis, TCR association rates were observed to vary by HLA locus, being highest for DRB1 and lowest for HLA-C. Later work showed greater clonal expansion in HLA-associated TCR beta chains than in equally common others.

This clone was picked up a small number of times. The antigen is undetermined. Germline CDR1 reads MNHNS; CDR2 reads SASEGT. The CDR3 contains 16 residues. Trimming removed 4 bases from V and 3 bases from J; junction bases left unmatched: 8. The PCR used 60 Vbeta and 13 Jbeta primers. The method was immunoSEQ multiplex PCR; TCRdb's version includes in-frame clones alone and lacks a portion of them. Of some 93,000 clones in the sample, around 73% were seen once. The clonotype comes from a woman aged 40 to 49 in good health and CMV-seronegative. Sequencing was carried out using PBMCs. This chain joins TRBV6-1 and TRBJ1-5; 8 nucleotides align to TRBD1. This chain's CDR3 is CASSVQGGTFNQPQHF. In DNA, the CDR3 is TGTGCCAGCAGTGTACAGGGGGGAACCTTCAATCAGCCCCAGCATTTT.